The 3 T cell receptor beta chains in this list originate from one sample, sequenced in a study of OX40 agonist ivuxolimab in advanced cancers. TCRdb's copy holds only in-frame clones and misses some; the assay was immunoSEQ multiplex PCR. The table shows roughly 40,000 clones, with 70% to 90% occurring only once. Sequenced material: CD4+ or CD8+ T cells sorted from blood, taken in a trial of the OX40 agonist ivuxolimab. These receptors came from an adult with an advanced solid tumor such as melanoma, head and neck, liver or kidney cancer.

This clone has a single count. The J gene is TRBJ2-3, the V gene TRBV7-8, with TRBD2 matching over 7 bases. V dropped 6 bases and J dropped 2; count of bases not matched to a gene: 8. Per the germline V gene, CDR1 is SGHVS and CDR2 is FQNEAQ. This CDR3 spans 15 amino acids. The CDR3 DNA sequence: TGTGCCAGCAGGGTTCTGGCGGGAGACACAGATACGCAGTATTTT. Translation gives CASRVLAGDTDTQYF.

This clone was detected only a few times. The rearrangement uses TRBV2 and TRBJ2-2; a weak D match, TRBD2 (5 bases). Trimming cost V 3 bases and J 0 bases, with 14 bases left between them. The CDR3 runs to 17 residues. Germline V gene lookup returns CDR1 SNHLY and CDR2 FYNNEI. CDR3 coding DNA: TGTGCCAGCAGTGATGGCCTAGCCAATTCGAACACCGGGGAGCTGTTTTTT. It specifies CASSDGLANSNTGELFF.

The chain carries TRBV2 and TRBJ1-1, with D possibly matching TRBD1 (6 bases). The CDR3 covers 14 residues. CDR1 is SNHLY and CDR2 is FYNNEI in the germline V gene. V lost 2 bases and J lost 5, with 12 bases in between. The CDR3 DNA follows: TGTGCCAGCAGTGAATCGGGGGCGCGTACTGAAGCTTTCTTT. Translating gives CASSESGARTEAFF.